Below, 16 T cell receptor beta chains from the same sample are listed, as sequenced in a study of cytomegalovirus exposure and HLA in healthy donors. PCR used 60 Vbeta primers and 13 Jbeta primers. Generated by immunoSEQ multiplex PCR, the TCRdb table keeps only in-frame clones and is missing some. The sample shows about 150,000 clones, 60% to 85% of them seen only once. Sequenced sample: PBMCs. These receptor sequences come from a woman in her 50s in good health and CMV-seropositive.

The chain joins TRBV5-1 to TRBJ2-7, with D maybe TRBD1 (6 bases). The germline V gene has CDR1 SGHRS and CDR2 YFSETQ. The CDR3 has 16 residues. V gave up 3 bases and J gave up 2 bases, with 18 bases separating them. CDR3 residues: CASSSGTFRGTYEQYF. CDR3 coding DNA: TGCGCCAGCAGCTCAGGCACATTCAGGGGCACCTACGAGCAGTACTTC.

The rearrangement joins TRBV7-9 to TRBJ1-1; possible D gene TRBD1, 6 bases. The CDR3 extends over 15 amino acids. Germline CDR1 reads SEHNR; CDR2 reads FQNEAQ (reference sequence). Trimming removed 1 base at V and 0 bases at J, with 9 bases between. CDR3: CASSLGGGLNTEAFF. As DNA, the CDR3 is TGTGCCAGCAGCTTAGGGGGGGGGCTGAACACTGAAGCTTTCTTT.

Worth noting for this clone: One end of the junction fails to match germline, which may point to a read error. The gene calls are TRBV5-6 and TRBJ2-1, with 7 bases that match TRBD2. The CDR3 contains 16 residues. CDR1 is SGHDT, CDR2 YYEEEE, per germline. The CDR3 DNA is TGTGCCAGCAGCCACGCCGGGACTATTTCCTGCAATGAGCAGTTCTTC. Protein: CASSHAGTISCNEQFF. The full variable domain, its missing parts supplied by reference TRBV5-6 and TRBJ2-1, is DAGVTQSPTHLIKTRGQQVTLRCSPKSGHDTVSWYQQALGQGPQFIFQYYEEEERQRGNFPDRFSGHQFPNYSSELNVNALLLGDSALYLCASSHAGTISCNEQFFGPGTRLTVL.

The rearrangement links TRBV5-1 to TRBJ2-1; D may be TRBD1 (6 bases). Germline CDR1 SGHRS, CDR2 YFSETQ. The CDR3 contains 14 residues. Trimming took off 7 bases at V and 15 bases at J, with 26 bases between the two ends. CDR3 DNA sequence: TGCGCCAGCCAAGACGTCCCCGGAGAGGGGGATTCGTTCTTC. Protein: CASQDVPGEGDSFF. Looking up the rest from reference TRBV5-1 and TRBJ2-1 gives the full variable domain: KAGVTQTPRYLIKTRGQQVTLSCSPISGHRSVSWYQQTPGQGLQFLFEYFSETQRNKGNFPGRFSGRQFSNSRSEMNVSTLELGDSALYLCASQDVPGEGDSFFGPGTRLTVL.

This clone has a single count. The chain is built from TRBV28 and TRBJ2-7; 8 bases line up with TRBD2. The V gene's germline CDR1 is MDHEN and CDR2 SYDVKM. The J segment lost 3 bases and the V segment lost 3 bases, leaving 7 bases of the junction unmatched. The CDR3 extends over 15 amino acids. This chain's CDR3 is CASSFTGGGFYEQYF. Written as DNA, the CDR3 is TGTGCCAGCAGTTTTACGGGGGGGGGTTTCTACGAGCAGTACTTC.

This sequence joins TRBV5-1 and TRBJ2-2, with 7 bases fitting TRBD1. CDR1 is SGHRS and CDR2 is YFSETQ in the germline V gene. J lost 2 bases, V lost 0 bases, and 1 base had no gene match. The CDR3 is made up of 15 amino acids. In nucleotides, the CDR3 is TGCGCCAGCAGCTTGGGGGACAGTAACACCGGGGAGCTGTTTTTT. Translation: CASSLGDSNTGELFF.

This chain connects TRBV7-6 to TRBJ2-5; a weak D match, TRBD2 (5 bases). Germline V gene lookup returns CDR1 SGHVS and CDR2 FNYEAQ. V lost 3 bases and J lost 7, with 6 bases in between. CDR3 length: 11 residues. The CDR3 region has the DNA TGTGCCAGCAGCTTCGAGGGGACCCAGTACTTC. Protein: CASSFEGTQYF.

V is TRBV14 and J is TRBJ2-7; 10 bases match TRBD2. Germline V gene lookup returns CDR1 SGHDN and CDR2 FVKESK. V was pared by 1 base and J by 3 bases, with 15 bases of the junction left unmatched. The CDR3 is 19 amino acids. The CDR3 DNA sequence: TGTGCCAGCAGCCAAGGTAGGACTAGCGGCCACCAGACAAGCTACGAGCAGTACTTC. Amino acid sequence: CASSQGRTSGHQTSYEQYF. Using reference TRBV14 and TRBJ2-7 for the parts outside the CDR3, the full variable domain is EAGVTQFPSHSVIEKGQTVTLRCDPISGHDNLYWYRRVMGKEIKFLLHFVKESKQDESGMPNNRFLAERTGGTYSTLKVQPAELEDSGVYFCASSQGRTSGHQTSYEQYFGPGTRLTVT.

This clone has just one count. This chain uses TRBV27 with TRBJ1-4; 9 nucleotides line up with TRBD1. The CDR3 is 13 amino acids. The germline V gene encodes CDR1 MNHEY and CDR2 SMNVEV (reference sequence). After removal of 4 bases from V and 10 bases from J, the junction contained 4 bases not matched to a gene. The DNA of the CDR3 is TGTGCCAGCAGTTGGGGACAGGGAGGAAAACTGTTTTTT. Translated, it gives CASSWGQGGKLFF. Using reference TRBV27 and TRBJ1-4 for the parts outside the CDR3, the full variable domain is EAQVTQNPRYLITVTGKKLTVTCSQNMNHEYMSWYRQDPGLGLRQIYYSMNVEVTDKGDVPEGYKVSRKEKRNFPLILESPSPNQTSLYFCASSWGQGGKLFFGSGTQLSVL.

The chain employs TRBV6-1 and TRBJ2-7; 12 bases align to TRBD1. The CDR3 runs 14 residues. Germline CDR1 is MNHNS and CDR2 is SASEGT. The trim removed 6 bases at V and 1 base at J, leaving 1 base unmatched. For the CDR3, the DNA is TGTGCCAGCAGGGGACAGGGGGCTTCCTACGAGCAGTACTTC. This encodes CASRGQGASYEQYF.

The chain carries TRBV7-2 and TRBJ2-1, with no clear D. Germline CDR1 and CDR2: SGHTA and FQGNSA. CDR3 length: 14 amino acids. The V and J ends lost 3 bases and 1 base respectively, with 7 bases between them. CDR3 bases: TGTGCCAGCAGCTTCAGTAAATCCTACAATGAGCAGTTCTTC. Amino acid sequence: CASSFSKSYNEQFF.

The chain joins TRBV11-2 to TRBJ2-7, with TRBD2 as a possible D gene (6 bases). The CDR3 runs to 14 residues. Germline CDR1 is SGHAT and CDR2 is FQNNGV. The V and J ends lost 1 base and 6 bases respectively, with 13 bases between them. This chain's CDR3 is CASSLGRAIGEQYF. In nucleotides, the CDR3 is TGTGCCAGCAGCTTAGGGAGGGCCATCGGCGAGCAGTACTTC. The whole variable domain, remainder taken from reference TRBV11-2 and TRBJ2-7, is EAGVAQSPRYKIIEKRQSVAFWCNPISGHATLYWYQQILGQGPKLLIQFQNNGVVDDSQLPKDRFSAERLKGVDSTLKIQPAKLEDSAVYLCASSLGRAIGEQYFGPGTRLTVT.

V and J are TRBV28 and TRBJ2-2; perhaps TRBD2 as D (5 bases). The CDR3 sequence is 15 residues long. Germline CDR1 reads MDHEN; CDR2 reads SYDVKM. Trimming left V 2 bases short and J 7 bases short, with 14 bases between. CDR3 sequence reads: CASSLIGRGSGELFF. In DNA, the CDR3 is TGTGCCAGCAGTTTAATCGGCAGAGGGAGCGGGGAGCTGTTTTTT.

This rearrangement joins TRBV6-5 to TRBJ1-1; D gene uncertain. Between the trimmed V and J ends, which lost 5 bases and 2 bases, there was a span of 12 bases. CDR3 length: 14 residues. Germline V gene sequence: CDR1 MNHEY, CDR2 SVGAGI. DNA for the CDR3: TGTGCCAGCAGTCGCTCCGTTCTAAACACTGAAGCTTTCTTT. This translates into CASSRSVLNTEAFF.

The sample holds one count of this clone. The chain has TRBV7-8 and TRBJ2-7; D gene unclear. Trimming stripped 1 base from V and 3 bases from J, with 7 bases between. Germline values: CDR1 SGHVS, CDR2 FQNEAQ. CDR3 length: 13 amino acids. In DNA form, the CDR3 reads TGTGCCAGCAGCTTAGGACACAACTACGAGCAGTACTTC. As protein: CASSLGHNYEQYF.

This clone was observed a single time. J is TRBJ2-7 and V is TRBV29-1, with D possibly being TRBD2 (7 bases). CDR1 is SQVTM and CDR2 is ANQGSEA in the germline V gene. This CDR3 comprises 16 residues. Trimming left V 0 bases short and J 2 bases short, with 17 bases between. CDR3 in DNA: TGCAGCGTTGAAGATCCGGGGGAAGGGGGGGCCTACGAGCAGTACTTC. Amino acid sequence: CSVEDPGEGGAYEQYF.